These 18 T cell receptor beta chains were all obtained from the same sample, sequenced in a study of OX40 agonist ivuxolimab in advanced cancers. The protocol was immunoSEQ multiplex PCR, while the TCRdb copy is restricted to in-frame clones and leaves out a portion. Of roughly 64,000 clones detected, approximately 81% appear once; the ten largest clones hold approximately 2.9%. Sequences were derived from CD4+ or CD8+ T cells sorted from blood, sampled in a trial of the OX40 agonist ivuxolimab. The receptors derive from an adult with an advanced solid tumor such as melanoma, head and neck, liver or kidney cancer.

Here the CDR3 reads CASSLEPAGGPNEQYF. In DNA, the CDR3 is TGCGCCAGCAGCTTGGAACCGGCGGGAGGGCCCAACGAGCAGTACTTC. The rearrangement links TRBV5-1 to TRBJ2-7; TRBD2 matches at 9 bases. This CDR3 region has 16 residues. V shed 0 bases and J 5 bases; nucleotides not matched to a gene: 9. The germline V gene encodes CDR1 SGHRS and CDR2 YFSETQ.

V and J are TRBV27 and TRBJ2-3; 10 positions match TRBD2. The CDR3 extends over 18 amino acids. Unmatched junction bases numbered 8, after V lost 2 bases and J lost 0 bases. Germline V CDR1 and CDR2: MNHEY, SMNVEV (reference sequence). CDR3 loop: CASSLGESLAGSTDTQYF. As DNA, the CDR3 is TGTGCCAGCAGTTTAGGGGAATCACTAGCGGGAAGCACAGATACGCAGTATTTT.

This chain links TRBV2 with TRBJ2-3; no clear D gene. V dropped 8 bases and J dropped 4 bases, with 10 bases sitting between them. The germline V gene encodes CDR1 SNHLY and CDR2 FYNNEI. This CDR3 is built from 12 residues. CDR3 DNA: TGTGCCAGCGGGCTCGGAGCAGATACGCAGTATTTT. This codes for CASGLGADTQYF.

The CDR3 spells CSSYDPGQGHGYTF. The CDR3 nucleotides read TGCAGCTCCTATGATCCGGGGCAGGGGCATGGCTACACCTTC. The V gene is TRBV29-1, the J gene TRBJ1-2; TRBD1 might be the D (6 bases). Trimming left V 8 bases short and J 6 bases short, with 22 bases between. The germline V gene has CDR1 SQVTM and CDR2 ANQGSEA. CDR3 length: 14 amino acids.

The chain couples TRBV18 to TRBJ2-5; 8 positions match TRBD2. The CDR3 extends over 16 amino acids. V lost 4 bases to trimming and J lost 2 bases; unmatched junction nucleotides: 9. Germline CDR1 reads KGHSH; CDR2 reads LQKENI. This chain's CDR3 is CASSLSWSGGQETQYF. As DNA, the CDR3 is TGTGCCAGCTCACTTTCGTGGAGCGGGGGACAAGAGACCCAGTACTTC.

This clone was seen a handful of times. The chain employs TRBV5-1 and TRBJ2-5; 12 nucleotides line up with TRBD2. Germline CDR1 reads SGHRS; CDR2 reads YFSETQ. The CDR3 is 14 amino acids. V dropped 9 bases and J dropped 5; count of bases not matched to a gene: 8. Written as DNA, the CDR3 is TGCGCCACCACACTAGCGGGGGGTTTGGAGACCCAGTACTTC. The encoded protein is CATTLAGGLETQYF.

The chain links TRBV19 to TRBJ2-6, with D maybe TRBD1 (6 bases). The germline V and J ends were trimmed by 0 bases and 1 base, with 19 bases remaining between them. Germline V CDR1 and CDR2: LNHDA, SQIVND (reference sequence). The CDR3 extends over 20 amino acids. CDR3 sequence: CASSIDQQGLGLSGANVLTF. In DNA form, the CDR3 reads TGTGCCAGTAGTATAGACCAACAGGGCCTGGGCTTGTCTGGGGCCAACGTCCTGACTTTC.

In this sample, this clone turned up a few times. The rearrangement uses TRBV11-2 and TRBJ2-5; 12 bases are a match to TRBD2. CDR1 is SGHAT and CDR2 is FQNNGV in the germline V gene. There are 15 residues in the CDR3. Trimming took 5 bases from V and 2 from J; bases not matched to a gene: 3. CDR3 sequence: CASSNGLAGQETQYF. CDR3 DNA: TGTGCCAGCAGCAACGGACTAGCGGGGCAAGAGACCCAGTACTTC.

The chain employs TRBV7-8 and TRBJ2-7, with TRBD1 identical over 7 bases. The CDR3 spans 16 residues. Germline V gene lookup returns CDR1 SGHVS and CDR2 FQNEAQ. Unmatched junction bases numbered 8, after V lost 2 bases and J lost 1 base. The CDR3 here is CASSLLSGTASYEQYF. CDR3 bases: TGTGCCAGCAGCTTACTCTCCGGGACAGCTTCCTACGAGCAGTACTTC.

The chain links TRBV7-2 to TRBJ2-5; D not resolved. The V and J ends lost 1 base and 1 base respectively, with 4 bases between them. The CDR3 covers 13 residues. CDR1 is SGHTA and CDR2 is FQGNSA in the germline V gene. The DNA for the CDR3 is TGTGCCAGCAGCTTAGTTGTCCAAGAGACCCAGTACTTC. As protein: CASSLVVQETQYF.

This clone has only one observation. This chain links TRBV5-1 with TRBJ1-1, with a weak D call TRBD1 (6 bases). V dropped 4 bases and J dropped 1 base, with 14 bases sitting between them. Germline values: CDR1 SGHRS, CDR2 YFSETQ. The CDR3 is made up of 15 amino acids. CDR3: CASSTSTGSNTEAFF. The CDR3 DNA is TGCGCCAGCAGCACCTCAACAGGGTCGAACACTGAAGCTTTCTTT.

The rearrangement joins TRBV30 to TRBJ2-1; 7 nucleotides agree with TRBD1. Germline loops: CDR1 GTSNPN, CDR2 SVGIG (reference sequence). This CDR3 comprises 15 residues. The ends lost 0 bases at V and 9 bases at J; junction bases unmatched: 11. CDR3 sequence (DNA): TGTGCCTGGAGTGTGATGTTAGTTGCAGGGGGTGAGCAGTTCTTC. Its translation: CAWSVMLVAGGEQFF.

The rearrangement joins TRBV10-1 to TRBJ2-3; D uncertain. V dropped 2 bases and J dropped 1 base, with 10 bases sitting between them. This CDR3 region has 15 residues. Germline CDR1 WNHNN, CDR2 SYGVQD (reference sequence). DNA for the CDR3: TGCGCCAGCAGTGAGGGGTTTTCTGGCACAGATACGCAGTATTTT. Translated: CASSEGFSGTDTQYF.

The genes are TRBV6-5 and TRBJ2-3; D call uncertain. Per germline, CDR1 MNHEY and CDR2 SVGAGI. Trimming stripped 5 bases from V and 6 bases from J, with 12 bases between. The CDR3 is 13 residues long. CDR3 loop: CASSDQVSDTQYF. Here the CDR3 DNA reads TGTGCCAGCAGTGACCAAGTCAGCGATACGCAGTATTTT.

The DNA for the CDR3 is TGTGCCAGCAGCGGGACAGGTCGCTCCTACAATGAGCAGTTCTTC. It specifies CASSGTGRSYNEQFF. V is TRBV9 and J is TRBJ2-1; 7 nucleotides agree with TRBD1. CDR3 length: 15 residues. Germline V gives CDR1 SGDLS, CDR2 YYNGEE. The V gene end was trimmed by 3 bases and the J gene end by 0 bases; junction bases not matched to a gene: 3.

The chain links TRBV4-2 to TRBJ1-4; D call uncertain. CDR3 length: 14 residues. CDR1 LGHNA and CDR2 YNFKEQ come from the germline V gene. Trimming cost V 2 bases and J 7 bases, with 11 bases left between them. The CDR3 DNA reads TGTGCCAGCAGCCAAAGAGGGAGGAGTGAAAAACTGTTTTTT. This encodes CASSQRGRSEKLFF.

This chain links TRBV7-7 with TRBJ2-3; D may match TRBD1 or TRBD2 (5 bases each). The CDR3 consists of 13 residues. Germline loops: CDR1 SSHAT, CDR2 FNYEAQ (reference sequence). V gave up 5 bases and J gave up 5 bases, with 11 bases separating them. CDR3 sequence (DNA): TGTGCCAGCAGCCCCGGGACCCGAGATACGCAGTATTTT. Residues: CASSPGTRDTQYF.

The chain employs TRBV7-9 and TRBJ1-5; D perhaps matches TRBD1 (5 bases). CDR3 length: 12 amino acids. V dropped 1 base and J dropped 15 bases, with 13 bases sitting between them. Germline-derived CDR1 and CDR2 are SEHNR and FQNEAQ (reference sequence). The CDR3 nucleotides read TGTGCCAGCAGCTTAGGAGAGGGGAGGTGGCATTTT. The encoded protein is CASSLGEGRWHF.